A single sample gave rise to the 25 T cell receptor beta chains below, sequenced in a study of blood T cell repertoires in COVID-19. Data came from immunoSEQ multiplex PCR; TCRdb stores just in-frame clones and leaves some out. The table records hundreds of thousands of clones, about nine tenths of them present only once. The sample was PBMCs or T cells enriched from blood (not recorded which). The receptor set was obtained from a woman aged 50 to 65 in a cohort exposed to, infected with or recovered from COVID-19 (not recorded which).

The chain is built from TRBV10-3 and TRBJ2-2; tentatively, D is TRBD2 (6 bases). Germline CDR1 is ENHRY and CDR2 is SYGVKD. The CDR3 has 15 residues. The V and J ends lost 7 bases and 6 bases respectively, with 18 bases between them. The CDR3 loop is CAITDTEGRSGELFF. As DNA, the CDR3 is TGTGCCATCACCGACACGGAGGGAAGGTCCGGGGAGCTGTTTTTT.

V usage is TRBV5-1 and J usage is TRBJ1-6; D gene ambiguous. CDR1 SGHRS and CDR2 YFSETQ come from the germline V gene. This CDR3 comprises 12 residues. V dropped 4 bases and J dropped 14 bases, with 13 bases sitting between them. CDR3 DNA sequence: TGCGCCAGCAGCAATAACACGCTCACCCTCCACTTT. It encodes CASSNNTLTLHF.

The chain carries TRBV5-4 and TRBJ2-7; TRBD2 aligns across 7 bases. CDR3 size: 15 residues. In germline, CDR1 is SGHNT, CDR2 YYREEE (reference sequence). J lost 1 base, V lost 4 bases, and 8 bases had no gene match. The CDR3 region has the DNA TGTGCCAGCAGCACTGAAGCGGGGTCATCCTACGAGCAGTACTTC. Translation: CASSTEAGSSYEQYF.

The rearrangement links TRBV3-1 (or the pseudogene TRBV3-2) to TRBJ1-6; D is perhaps TRBD1 (6 bases). The germline V gene encodes CDR1 LGHDT and CDR2 YNNKEL (reference sequence). The CDR3 is made up of 15 amino acids. V lost 0 bases to trimming and J lost 9 bases, with 12 bases between them. The CDR3 loop is CASSQEGALSSPLHF. The CDR3 nucleotides are TGTGCCAGCAGCCAAGAGGGGGCGCTTTCTTCACCCCTCCACTTT.

This chain uses TRBV10-3 with TRBJ1-4; D not resolved. The CDR3 is 13 residues long. Germline loops: CDR1 ENHRY, CDR2 SYGVKD. With 4 bases removed from V and 10 bases from J, the gap between germline ends came to 13 bases. CDR3 in amino acids: CAISADTLGKLFF. The CDR3 DNA is TGTGCCATCAGTGCCGACACCCTTGGAAAACTGTTTTTT.

The V call is TRBV7-2, the J call TRBJ1-2; 7 bases match TRBD1. This CDR3 is built from 16 residues. V was pared by 0 bases and J by 0 bases, with 4 bases of the junction left unmatched. The germline V gene has CDR1 SGHTA and CDR2 FQGNSA. The CDR3 region is CASSLAYRGSNYGYTF. CDR3 DNA: TGTGCCAGCAGCTTAGCCTACAGGGGTTCTAACTATGGCTACACCTTC.

This clone has a single count. This chain links TRBV5-4 with TRBJ2-5; 13 nucleotides line up with TRBD2. This CDR3 region has 17 residues. The junction had 2 bases not matched to a gene; V was cut back by 0 bases and J by 0 bases. Germline V gene lookup returns CDR1 SGHNT and CDR2 YYREEE (reference sequence). CDR3 loop: CASSLGTSGGYQETQYF. As DNA, the CDR3 is TGTGCCAGCAGCTTGGGGACTAGCGGGGGATACCAAGAGACCCAGTACTTC.

The chain recombines TRBV5-4 with TRBJ1-4; 10 bases are a match to TRBD1. Losses at the gene ends were 3 bases for V and 9 bases for J; bases not matched to a gene: 8. The CDR3 covers 15 residues. The germline V gene encodes CDR1 SGHNT and CDR2 YYREEE (reference sequence). CDR3 residues: CASSSEGQGLKKLFF. The CDR3 DNA reads TGTGCCAGCAGCTCGGAGGGACAGGGGTTGAAAAAACTGTTTTTT.

This chain joins TRBV5-1 and TRBJ1-3, with D tentatively TRBD1 (6 bases). V lost 3 bases and J 2 bases, leaving 12 bases between the germline ends. Germline-derived CDR1 and CDR2 are SGHRS and YFSETQ. This CDR3 has 15 amino acids. The CDR3 region has the DNA TGCGCCAGCAGCTCAGGGGATATAACTGGAAACACCATATATTTT. Its translation: CASSSGDITGNTIYF.

J is TRBJ2-3 and V is TRBV3-1 (or the pseudogene TRBV3-2); 11 bases agree with TRBD2. CDR1 and CDR2 from the germline V gene are LGHDT and YNNKEL (reference sequence). The CDR3 loop spans 17 amino acids. The V segment lost 6 bases and the J segment 5 bases; nucleotides outside the gene matches: 13. CDR3 protein: CASSRGPSGGKVDTQYF. The CDR3 bases are TGTGCCAGCAGTCGAGGGCCTAGCGGGGGGAAGGTAGATACGCAGTATTTT.

The CDR3 protein is CASGLFGMGYEQYF. The CDR3 DNA sequence: TGTGCCAGCGGACTCTTCGGGATGGGCTACGAGCAGTACTTC. The chain couples TRBV6-5 to TRBJ2-7, with D perhaps TRBD2 (5 bases). V was shortened by 8 bases and J by 3 bases, with 17 bases between the two germline ends. The CDR3 is 14 amino acids. Germline loops: CDR1 MNHEY, CDR2 SVGAGI.

The gene calls are TRBV25-1 and TRBJ1-2; no firm D call. V dropped 4 bases and J dropped 3 bases, with 18 bases sitting between them. From germline, CDR1 is MGHDK and CDR2 SYGVNS. This CDR3 is built from 16 residues. The CDR3 nucleotides are TGTGCCAGCAGTGGGCAGGCTTTGGATATGGACTATGGCTACACCTTC. It specifies CASSGQALDMDYGYTF.

This clone was seen a single time. This chain uses TRBV27 with TRBJ1-6; TRBD1 matches 7 bases. The germline V gene has CDR1 MNHEY and CDR2 SMNVEV (reference sequence). The CDR3 sequence is 15 residues long. The trim removed 6 bases at V and 9 bases at J, leaving 11 bases unmatched. The DNA of the CDR3 is TGTGCCAGCAGCGAGACAGGGTCGGCAACTTCACCCCTCCACTTT. Translating it yields CASSETGSATSPLHF.

The chain is built from TRBV5-6 and TRBJ1-1; 8 bases map to TRBD1. The germline gives CDR1 SGHDT, CDR2 YYEEEE. The CDR3 covers 18 residues. Trimming cost V 2 bases and J 2 bases; bases outside gene matches: 14. The CDR3 is CASSFFTGGEFRNTEAFF. The CDR3 DNA reads as TGTGCCAGCAGCTTTTTTACAGGGGGGGAATTCCGAAACACTGAAGCTTTCTTT.

The chain recombines TRBV28 with TRBJ1-3; D is possibly TRBD1 (6 bases). The ends were cut back, 10 bases at V and 1 base at J, with 14 bases in the middle. CDR1 MDHEN and CDR2 SYDVKM come from the germline V gene. This CDR3 spans 14 amino acids. The CDR3 protein is CAIKQGFSGNTIYF. The CDR3 bases are TGTGCCATCAAACAGGGCTTTTCTGGAAACACCATATATTTT.

Written as DNA, the CDR3 is TGTGCCAGCAGCGCTAGCGGGGGGGCTAACTCCTACGAGCAGTACTTC. Amino acids: CASSASGGANSYEQYF. The V and J genes are TRBV9 and TRBJ2-7; TRBD2 agrees at 12 bases. V shed 3 bases, J shed 0 bases, and the junction held 4 bases outside the gene matches. The CDR3 is made up of 16 amino acids. Germline values: CDR1 SGDLS, CDR2 YYNGEE.

V and J are TRBV7-2 and TRBJ2-3; possible D gene TRBD2, 6 bases. Trimming shortened V by 1 base and J by 3 bases, and 23 bases separated the two germline ends. The V gene's germline CDR1 is SGHTA and CDR2 FQGNSA. CDR3 size: 19 residues. CDR3 loop: CASSLEGDVWRGRTDTQYF. CDR3 coding DNA: TGTGCCAGCAGCTTAGAAGGAGACGTTTGGCGGGGCCGGACAGATACGCAGTATTTT.

This clone was seen a few times. The chain links TRBV4-1 to TRBJ1-1; the match to TRBD1 covers 7 bases. CDR3 length: 14 residues. Germline CDR1 MGHRA, CDR2 YSYEKL. Trimming took 3 bases from V and 6 from J; bases not matched to a gene: 7. The CDR3 region is CASSQRQGFPEAFF. The CDR3 nucleotides are TGCGCCAGCAGCCAGCGACAGGGTTTCCCTGAAGCTTTCTTT.

The gene calls are TRBV7-2 and TRBJ1-3; D not certain. Trimming stripped 5 bases from V and 0 bases from J, with 11 bases between. The CDR3 loop spans 15 amino acids. CDR1 is SGHTA and CDR2 is FQGNSA in the germline V gene. The CDR3 nucleotides read TGTGCCAGCAGCCGGGGATGGAGCTCTGGAAACACCATATATTTT. Translating gives CASSRGWSSGNTIYF.

The V and J genes are TRBV20-1 and TRBJ2-3, with a tentative D call TRBD2 (7 bases). CDR3 length: 18 amino acids. CDR1 and CDR2 (germline): DFQATT, SNEGSKA (reference sequence). V lost 3 bases and J 1 base, leaving 23 bases between the germline ends. CDR3 amino acids: CSASSPAGAKVGTDTQYF. The CDR3, as DNA: TGCAGTGCTAGTTCTCCGGCGGGGGCCAAAGTTGGCACAGATACGCAGTATTTT.

The chain employs TRBV11-2 and TRBJ2-2; 8 bases agree with TRBD1. The J segment lost 9 bases and the V segment lost 1 base, leaving 4 bases of the junction unmatched. This CDR3 has 14 residues. CDR1 and CDR2 from the germline V gene are SGHAT and FQNNGV. In DNA, the CDR3 is TGTGCCAGCAGCTTAGGCAGGGGGCAGTGGGAGCTGTTTTTT. Translating it yields CASSLGRGQWELFF.

V gene TRBV5-8 combines with J gene TRBJ1-3; D is perhaps TRBD1 (5 bases). Per the germline V gene, CDR1 is SGHTS and CDR2 is YDEGEE. There are 16 residues in the CDR3. V lost 4 bases and J 4 bases, leaving 18 bases between the germline ends. The CDR3 coding sequence is TGTGCCAGCAGCCCCGGCCGCGGGGCGGGCGGAAACACCATATATTTT. This codes for CASSPGRGAGGNTIYF.

The DNA of the CDR3 is TGCAGCGCCCCGGGTCCATCTAATGAAAAACTGTTTTTT. Amino acids: CSAPGPSNEKLFF. The chain recombines TRBV29-1 with TRBJ1-4; D is uncertain. Germline CDR1 SQVTM, CDR2 ANQGSEA. The ends were cut back, 7 bases at V and 3 bases at J, with 12 bases in the middle. The length of the CDR3 is 13 residues.

The chain has TRBV3-1 (or the pseudogene TRBV3-2) and TRBJ1-6, with a tentative D call TRBD1 (6 bases). Germline CDR1 and CDR2: LGHDT and YNNKEL (reference sequence). The CDR3 contains 16 residues. Trimming removed 4 bases at V and 7 bases at J, with 17 bases between. CDR3 loop: CASSPRQVTVNSPLHF. The CDR3, as DNA: TGTGCCAGCAGCCCCCGACAGGTCACGGTGAATTCACCCCTCCACTTT.

V and J are TRBV28 and TRBJ1-1; 7 nucleotides align to TRBD1. Germline V lookup: CDR1 MDHEN, CDR2 SYDVKM. The CDR3 consists of 14 residues. Unmatched junction bases numbered 4, after V lost 2 bases and J lost 4 bases. The CDR3 DNA follows: TGTGCCAGCAGTTTAGGCGCAGGGGGCACTGAAGCTTTCTTT. This encodes CASSLGAGGTEAFF.